The 10 T cell receptor beta chains below all came from one sample that was sequenced in a study of neurological immune-mediated disorders. TCRdb fed the 5' RACE reads into MiXCR, producing one record per CDR3 protein. The sample lists about 74,000 distinct CDR3 sequences; 5.2% were seen once. Sequenced sample: PBMCs. These receptors were obtained from a man between 18 and 29 years old with multiple sclerosis.

This clonotype has ten or more counts. J is TRBJ1-2 and V is TRBV5-1, with 9 positions matching TRBD1. Germline V gene data show CDR1 as SGHRS and CDR2 as YFSETQ. Trimming took 4 bases from V and 3 from J; bases not matched to a gene: 7. The CDR3 loop spans 15 amino acids. Written as DNA, the CDR3 is TGCGCCAGCAGCCCCCAGGGACAGGGTGACTATGGCTACACCTTC. It yields the protein CASSPQGQGDYGYTF. The full variable domain, with the rest looked up from reference TRBV5-1 and TRBJ1-2, is KAGVTQTPRYLIKTRGQQVTLSCSPISGHRSVSWYQQTPGQGLQFLFEYFSETQRNKGNFPGRFSGRQFSNSRSEMNVSTLELGDSALYLCASSPQGQGDYGYTFGSGTRLTVV.

This clonotype has ten or more counts. CDR3 in DNA: TGTGCCAGTACTTACCCCGGGACAGGGGGCGAGGAGCAGTACTTC. It codes for CASTYPGTGGEEQYF. This chain links TRBV28 with TRBJ2-7; TRBD1 matches at 12 bases. The J segment lost 7 bases and the V segment lost 9 bases, leaving 13 bases of the junction unmatched. From germline, CDR1 is MDHEN and CDR2 SYDVKM. CDR3 length: 15 residues.

This clonotype was found many times. The chain uses TRBV14 and TRBJ1-1; D is possibly TRBD1 (5 bases). V lost 4 bases to trimming and J lost 5 bases, with 8 bases between them. CDR1 is SGHDN, CDR2 FVKESK, per germline. The CDR3 length is 12 residues. This chain's CDR3 is CASSPGGTEAFF. As DNA, the CDR3 is TGTGCCAGCAGCCCTGGGGGGACTGAAGCTTTCTTT.

The CDR3 region has the DNA TGTGCCAGCAGCCAAGTCGGGTCTGGAAACACCATATATTTT. It yields the protein CASSQVGSGNTIYF. V is TRBV3-1 and J is TRBJ1-3; D is ambiguous. From germline, CDR1 is LGHDT and CDR2 YNNKEL (reference sequence). V lost 1 base and J lost 1, with 5 bases in between. The CDR3 consists of 14 residues.

This clonotype was recorded many times. V gene TRBV20-1 combines with J gene TRBJ2-1; D unclear. Germline-derived CDR1 and CDR2 are DFQATT and SNEGSKA (reference sequence). V was pared by 6 bases and J by 8 bases, with 11 bases between. This CDR3 spans 11 amino acids. The CDR3 here is CSATDGDEQFF. In nucleotides, the CDR3 is TGCAGTGCAACCGATGGGGATGAGCAGTTCTTC.

This clonotype appeared many times. The chain is built from TRBV27 and TRBJ2-7; possibly TRBD2 for D (6 bases). From germline, CDR1 is MNHEY and CDR2 SMNVEV (reference sequence). The CDR3 runs to 14 residues. Trimming left V 5 bases short and J 7 bases short, with 18 bases between. This chain's CDR3 is CASSRPSERREQYF. For the CDR3, the DNA is TGTGCCAGCAGTCGCCCTAGCGAGAGGAGGGAGCAGTACTTC.

This clonotype was seen many times. This chain joins TRBV7-9 and TRBJ2-7, with D possibly matching TRBD2 (7 bases). This CDR3 comprises 13 residues. V lost 4 bases to trimming and J lost 7 bases, with 14 bases between them. Per the germline V gene, CDR1 is SEHNR and CDR2 is FQNEAQ (reference sequence). The CDR3 nucleotides are TGTGCCAGCAGCTCTGGGGGGGGGCAAGAGCAGTACTTC. It is translated as CASSSGGGQEQYF.

This clonotype was picked up many times. The genes are TRBV27 and TRBJ2-1; 9 positions match TRBD1. The V segment lost 7 bases and the J segment 9 bases; nucleotides outside the gene matches: 10. The CDR3 loop spans 14 amino acids. Germline CDR1 reads MNHEY; CDR2 reads SMNVEV (reference sequence). The CDR3 nucleotides read TGTGCCAGCATTCGGGACAGGGACCGAGGTGAGCAGTTCTTC. Translated, it gives CASIRDRDRGEQFF.

This clonotype appeared many times. The gene calls are TRBV5-1 and TRBJ1-6; 9 bases line up with TRBD1. With V trimmed by 0 bases and J by 8 bases, 3 bases remained unmatched. The CDR3 contains 15 residues. Germline values: CDR1 SGHRS, CDR2 YFSETQ. CDR3 bases: TGCGCCAGCAGCTTGGGGGACAGGGCCTATTCACCCCTCCACTTT. Translated: CASSLGDRAYSPLHF.

This clonotype was seen ten or more times. The chain couples TRBV20-1 to TRBJ1-1, with D perhaps TRBD1 (6 bases). Germline V CDR1 and CDR2: DFQATT, SNEGSKA (reference sequence). The CDR3 spans 13 residues. Trimming took off 5 bases at V and 1 base at J, with 11 bases between the two ends. CDR3 sequence (DNA): TGCAGTGCTGGAGTCAGGGGGAACACTGAAGCTTTCTTT. Its protein product is CSAGVRGNTEAFF.